This TCR beta chain was recorded in a study of cytomegalovirus exposure and HLA in healthy donors. Whole-study results and caveats: Earlier results showed most TCR beta V segments being productive about 87% or about 30% of the time. The authors listed 164 TCR beta chains as cytomegalovirus-associated. Judged likely to be a sequencing artifact was a cluster of highly shared sequence variants. Immune exposure data for these donors was limited to CMV serostatus.

As to this clone: Its specificity is not known.

The primer mix had 60 Vbeta and 13 Jbeta primers. Here immunoSEQ multiplex PCR was the method, and the copy in TCRdb shows in-frame clones only, minus some. This table has under 130,000 clones, less than 80% appearing once. CDR1 and CDR2 (germline): LNHDA, SQIVND (reference sequence). The CDR3 has 16 residues. The sequence derives from a man aged 25 to 40 in good health and CMV-seropositive. The specimen was PBMCs. This chain connects TRBV19 to TRBJ2-5; 9 positions agree with TRBD1. The end of the DNA aligns better with TRBJ2-7, so the J call may be wrong. DNA for the CDR3: TGTGCCAGTAGTACCCTACCGGGACAGGGTTCCGACGAGCAGTACTTC. This encodes CASSTLPGQGSDEQYF.